This T cell receptor (beta chain) was identified during a study of Graves' ophthalmopathy and Graves' hyperthyroidism. This clonotype has ten or more counts. The V segment lost 3 bases and the J segment 3 bases; nucleotides outside the gene matches: 4. Germline loops: CDR1 MNHNS, CDR2 SASEGT. CDR3 length: 15 amino acids. RNA served as the template for amplifying TCR beta CDR3 regions. A first-round RT-PCR used HTBI primers, followed by a second-round multiplex PCR. Via MiXCR, TCRdb re-called the multiplex PCR reads, giving one row per CDR3 protein. Among 200,000 to 250,000 distinct CDR3 sequences, 20% to 25% were seen once, and the ten largest hold roughly 40%. With a duration under 3 months, ophthalmopathy in the donors showed moderate-to-severe activity, CAS ≥3 and NOSPECS ≥4.

The V and J genes are TRBV6-1 and TRBJ1-5; 8 bases are a match to TRBD1. This receptor was taken from a woman aged 45-60 years with Graves' ophthalmopathy. The specimen sequenced was peripheral blood. The CDR3 region has the DNA TGTGCCAGCAGTGACTACAGGGGGGACAATCAGCCCCAGCATTTT. Protein: CASSDYRGDNQPQHF.